This T cell receptor (beta chain) was retrieved from a study of blood T cell repertoires in COVID-19. Per the study methods: The assay estimated nucleated cells by amplifying reference gene primers. The assay was immunoSEQ multiplex PCR, and TCRdb's table has in-frame clones only and misses some. V and J calls and clone size come straight from that table; D and trimming were deduced from the DNA. The table has 95,000 to 100,000 clones, 91% seen once; the top ten hold 15% to 20%. The source material was peripheral blood. This TCR was sampled from a man aged 50 or older with acute or convalescent COVID-19.

The CDR3 loop is CASSLAGIGQGSYQETQYF. CDR3 in DNA: TGTGCCAGCAGCTTGGCGGGCATAGGACAGGGCTCGTACCAAGAGACCCAGTACTTC. V gene TRBV5-8 combines with J gene TRBJ2-5; 8 nucleotides align to TRBD1. V lost 0 bases, J lost 0 bases, and 13 bases stayed unmatched. The CDR3 length is 19 residues. Germline V gene lookup returns CDR1 SGHTS and CDR2 YDEGEE.